This TCR beta chain was identified during a study of cytomegalovirus exposure and HLA in healthy donors. Study overall: Membership in the Caucasian-associated ancestry cluster was found for 75% to 90% of around 380 genotyped donors. General study points: On later analysis, the bulk of CMV-associated TCR beta chains appeared to be HLA-restricted.

When sampled, the donors appeared nominally healthy, though they likely had unrecorded immune exposures. Trimming took off 7 bases at V and 1 base at J, with 10 bases between the two ends. Germline assignment: CDR1 ENHRY and CDR2 SYGVKD. CDR3 length equals 13 residues. Turning to this clone: What it binds is not known.

Amplification used 60 Vbeta primers and 13 Jbeta primers. The repertoire was sequenced with immunoSEQ multiplex PCR; TCRdb's copy has only in-frame clones and lacks some. Here the sample spans approximately 160,000 clones, over 70% being singletons. The source of this sequence is a man in his fifties in good health and CMV-seropositive. Sequenced material: PBMCs. The chain has TRBV10-3 and TRBJ1-1, with D uncertain. CDR3 protein: CAIKREGNTEAFF. CDR3 sequence (DNA): TGTGCCATCAAAAGGGAGGGGAACACTGAAGCTTTCTTT.